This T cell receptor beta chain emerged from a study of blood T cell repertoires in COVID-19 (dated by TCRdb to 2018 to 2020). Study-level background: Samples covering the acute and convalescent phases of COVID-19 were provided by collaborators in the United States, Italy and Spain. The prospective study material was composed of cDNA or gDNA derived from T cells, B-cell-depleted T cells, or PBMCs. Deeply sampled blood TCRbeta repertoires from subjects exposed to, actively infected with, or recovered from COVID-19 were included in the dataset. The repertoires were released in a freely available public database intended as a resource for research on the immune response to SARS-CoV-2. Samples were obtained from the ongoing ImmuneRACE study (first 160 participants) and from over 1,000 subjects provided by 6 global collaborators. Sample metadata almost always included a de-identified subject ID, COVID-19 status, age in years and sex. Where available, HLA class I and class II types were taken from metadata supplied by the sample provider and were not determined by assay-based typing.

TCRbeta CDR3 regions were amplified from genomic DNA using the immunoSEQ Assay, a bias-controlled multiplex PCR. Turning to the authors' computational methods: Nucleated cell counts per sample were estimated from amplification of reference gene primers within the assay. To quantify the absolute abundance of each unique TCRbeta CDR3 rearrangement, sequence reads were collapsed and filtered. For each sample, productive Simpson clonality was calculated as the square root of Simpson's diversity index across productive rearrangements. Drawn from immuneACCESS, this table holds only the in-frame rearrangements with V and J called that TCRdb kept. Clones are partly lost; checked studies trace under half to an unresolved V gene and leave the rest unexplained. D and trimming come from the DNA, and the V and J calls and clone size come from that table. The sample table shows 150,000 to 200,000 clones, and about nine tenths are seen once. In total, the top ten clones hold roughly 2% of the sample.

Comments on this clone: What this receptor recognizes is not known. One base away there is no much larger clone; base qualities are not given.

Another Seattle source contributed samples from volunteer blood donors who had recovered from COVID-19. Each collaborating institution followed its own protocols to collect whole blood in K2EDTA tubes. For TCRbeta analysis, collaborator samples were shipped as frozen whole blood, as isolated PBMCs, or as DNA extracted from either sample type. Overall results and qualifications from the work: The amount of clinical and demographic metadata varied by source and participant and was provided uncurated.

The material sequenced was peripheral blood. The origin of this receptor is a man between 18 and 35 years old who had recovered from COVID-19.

The DNA reads TGTGCCAGCAGCCACGGGACAGCGAGCAATCAGCCCCAGCATTTT. Its protein is CASSHGTASNQPQHF. The V and J segments used are TRBV5-8 and TRBJ1-5; 7 bases in between match TRBD1. CDR1 and CDR2 are drawn from the germline V gene: SGHTS, YDEGEE. The CDR3 numbers 15 residues from cysteine through phenylalanine. Solely the CDR3 DNA is kept, with 45 bases framed from the first base. V loses 4 bases at its end and J loses 1 base; junction bases beyond the gene matches: 5.